What follows describes a single T cell receptor (beta chain). TCRdb's table, derived via immunoSEQ multiplex PCR, lists solely in-frame clones and lacks some. The sample has about 160,000 clones, about 85% seen once. The CDR3 extends over 16 amino acids. Germline-derived CDR1 and CDR2 are SEHNR and FQNEAQ (reference sequence). Trimming left V 3 bases short and J 1 base short, with 15 bases between. This entry is derived from a study of blood T cell repertoires in COVID-19. V gene TRBV7-9 combines with J gene TRBJ1-1; the D gene is possibly TRBD1 (6 bases). The specimen was peripheral blood. This clonotype was sampled from a middle-aged man with acute or convalescent COVID-19. The CDR3 DNA reads TGTGCCAGCAGCTTGGGACACCTAAAAGGGAACACTGAAGCTTTCTTT. Translated: CASSLGHLKGNTEAFF.